A single sample gave rise to the 8 T cell receptor beta chains below, sequenced in a study of T cell repertoires in cytomegalovirus infection. No antigen has been assigned to these receptors. TCRdb analysed the reads with MiXCR anew, one entry per CDR3 protein. The sample lists 650,000 to 850,000 distinct CDR3 sequences, 29% seen once, with less than 15% in the top ten. Specimen: cultured CD8+ T cells from PBMCs, collected from culture after CMV antigen stimulation. The source of these receptors is a human donor in good health (CMV status not recorded). Some clones in this sample may be carry-over from other donors' samples.

This clonotype was detected ten times or more. The chain recombines TRBV27 with TRBJ1-2; D possibly corresponds to TRBD1 (5 bases). This CDR3 comprises 13 residues. V shed 3 bases and J shed 2 bases, with 7 bases lying between them. CDR1 is MNHEY and CDR2 is SMNVEV in the germline V gene (reference sequence). As DNA, the CDR3 is TGTGCCAGCAGTTTCGGGGGGAACTATGGCTACACCTTC. Translated: CASSFGGNYGYTF.

This clonotype has a handful of counts. V and J are TRBV24-1 and TRBJ2-2, with unresolved D. V was pared by 4 bases and J by 1 base, with 9 bases between. This CDR3 is built from 15 residues. Germline CDR1 and CDR2: KGHDR and SFDVKD. CDR3 loop: CATSDLRWNTGELFF. CDR3 nucleotides: TGTGCCACCAGTGACCTCAGATGGAACACCGGGGAGCTGTTTTTT.

The V gene is TRBV20-1, the J gene TRBJ2-1; TRBD2 aligns across 10 bases. Trimming cost V 2 bases and J 9 bases; bases outside gene matches: 4. The CDR3 covers 13 residues. Per the germline V gene, CDR1 is DFQATT and CDR2 is SNEGSKA (reference sequence). CDR3 nucleotide sequence: TGCAGTGCTAGACTAGCGGGGGTCTCTGAGCAGTTCTTC. Protein: CSARLAGVSEQFF.

Regarding this clonotype: This may stem from a read error, because a much larger clone lies one nucleotide away. The rearrangement links TRBV20-1 to TRBJ2-1, with D maybe TRBD2 (6 bases). CDR1 and CDR2 (germline): DFQATT, SNEGSKA (reference sequence). The CDR3 covers 18 residues. As DNA, the CDR3 is TGCAGTGCTAGAGATGTAGCAGGGCTGGGGAGGTCCTACACTGAGCAGTTCTTC. Protein sequence: CSARDVAGLGRSYTEQFF.

This clonotype was detected a few times. The chain has TRBV4-1 and TRBJ1-3; 7 bases are a match to TRBD1. After removal of 1 base from V and 0 bases from J, the junction contained 3 bases not matched to a gene. CDR1 is MGHRA and CDR2 is YSYEKL in the germline V gene. CDR3 length equals 16 residues. The CDR3 DNA follows: TGCGCCAGCAGCCAAGGAAGGGACAGCTCTGGAAACACCATATATTTT. Protein product: CASSQGRDSSGNTIYF.

V and J are TRBV6-2 or TRBV6-3 and TRBJ2-6, with TRBD1 matching 7 bases. The CDR3 runs to 20 residues. With V trimmed by 7 bases and J by 0 bases, 18 bases remained unmatched. Germline loops: CDR1 MNHEY, CDR2 SVGEGT. For the CDR3, the DNA is TGTGCCAGCAAGAAAATCGGGACAGCACCAACCAACTCTGGGGCCAACGTCCTGACTTTC. Its translation is CASKKIGTAPTNSGANVLTF.

The rearrangement uses TRBV24-1 and TRBJ2-2, with 7 bases lining up with TRBD1. This CDR3 spans 14 amino acids. After removal of 6 bases from V and 1 base from J, the junction contained 1 base not matched to a gene. The germline V gene has CDR1 KGHDR and CDR2 SFDVKD. The CDR3 DNA follows: TGTGCCACCAGTCGACAGGGGAACACCGGGGAGCTGTTTTTT. Translating gives CATSRQGNTGELFF.

Here the CDR3 reads CASSRPGIENSPLHF. DNA of the CDR3: TGTGCCAGCAGCCGCCCAGGGATAGAAAATTCACCCCTCCACTTT. The chain joins TRBV4-2 to TRBJ1-6, with TRBD1 as a possible D gene (5 bases). V gave up 4 bases and J gave up 7 bases, with 14 bases separating them. The CDR3 has 15 amino acids. Per germline, CDR1 LGHNA and CDR2 YNFKEQ.